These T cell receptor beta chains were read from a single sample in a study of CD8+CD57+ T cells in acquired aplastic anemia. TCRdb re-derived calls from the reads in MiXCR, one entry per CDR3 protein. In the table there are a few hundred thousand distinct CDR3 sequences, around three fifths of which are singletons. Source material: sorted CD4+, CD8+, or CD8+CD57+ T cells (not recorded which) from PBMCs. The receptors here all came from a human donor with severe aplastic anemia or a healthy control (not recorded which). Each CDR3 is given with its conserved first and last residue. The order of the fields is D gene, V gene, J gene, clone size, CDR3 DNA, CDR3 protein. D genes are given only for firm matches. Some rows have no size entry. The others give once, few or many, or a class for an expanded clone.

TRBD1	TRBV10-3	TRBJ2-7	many	TGTGCCATCAGTGTGACAGGGGAAGAGCAGTACTTC	CAISVTGEEQYF
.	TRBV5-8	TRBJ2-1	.	TGTGCCAGCACCCCGAGCGCAGAAAATGAGCAGTTCTTC	CASTPSAENEQFF
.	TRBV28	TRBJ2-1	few	TGTGCCAGCAGTTCCCCGGACGGGGTCTATCATGAGCAGTTCTTC	CASSSPDGVYHEQFF
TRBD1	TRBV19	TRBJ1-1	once	TGTGCCAGTAGTATAATTGGGACAGGGGAAACTGAAGCTTTCTTT	CASSIIGTGETEAFF
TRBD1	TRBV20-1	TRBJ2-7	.	TGCAGTGCTAGAGGCCAAGTCCCGGACAGGACCTACGAGCAGTACTTC	CSARGQVPDRTYEQYF
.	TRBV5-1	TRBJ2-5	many	TGCGCCAGCAGCTTGGGAGACCGGGACCCCGGGGACCAGTACTTC	CASSLGDRDPGDQYF
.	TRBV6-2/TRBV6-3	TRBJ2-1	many	TGTGCCAGCCAGGGAGTAGAGTGGTACAATGAGCAGTTCTTC	CASQGVEWYNEQFF
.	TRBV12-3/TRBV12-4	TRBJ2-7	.	TGTGCCAGCAGTCCGCGGAGGGAGCAGTACTTC	CASSPRREQYF
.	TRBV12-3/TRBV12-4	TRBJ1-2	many	TGTGCCAGCAGCCCGGATAGTATCTATGGCTACACCTTC	CASSPDSIYGYTF
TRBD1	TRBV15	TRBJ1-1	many	TGTGCCACCAGCAGAGTATCAGTACGGACAGGGTCCGAAGCTTTCTTT	CATSRVSVRTGSEAFF
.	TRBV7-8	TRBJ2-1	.	TGTGCCAGCGGTTGGACAAGAAGGGATGAGCAGTTCTTC	CASGWTRRDEQFF
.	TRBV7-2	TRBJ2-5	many	TGTGCCAGCAGCTTAGAGACTTTCGAGGGCGGAGAGACCCAGTACTTC	CASSLETFEGGETQYF
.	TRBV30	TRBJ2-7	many	TGTGCCTGGAGTGTAGGGAGGATAACCGCTTCCTACGAGCAGTACTTC	CAWSVGRITASYEQYF
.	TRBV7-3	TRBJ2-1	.	TGTGCCAGCAGCTTATGGGGTCAGGCGGGGTACAATGAGCAGTTCTTC	CASSLWGQAGYNEQFF
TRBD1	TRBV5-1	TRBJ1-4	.	TGCGCCAGCGGCCCGGGACAGGGTCTTTATGAAAAACTGTTTTTT	CASGPGQGLYEKLFF
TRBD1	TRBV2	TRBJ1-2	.	TGTGCCAGCACAGGACAGGGCGCAGGTGGAAACACCTTC	CASTGQGAGGNTF
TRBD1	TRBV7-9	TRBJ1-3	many	TGTGCCAGCAGCCAGAGGACAGGGACGGAGTATAAGGCCCGAAACACCATATATTTT	CASSQRTGTEYKARNTIYF
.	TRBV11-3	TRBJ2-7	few	TGTGCCAGCAGTTACTCGAAGGGACCATCATACGAGCAGTACTTC	CASSYSKGPSYEQYF
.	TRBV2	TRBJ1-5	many	TGTGCCTCCAGCCGGCTAGTGCAGCCCCAGCATTTT	CASSRLVQPQHF
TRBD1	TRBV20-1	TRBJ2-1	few	TGCAGTGCTGGAAGGACAGGGACTGAGCAGTTCTTC	CSAGRTGTEQFF
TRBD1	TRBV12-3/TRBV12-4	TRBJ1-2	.	TGTGCTAGTGGTACACAGGGGGCCTCAGGGGATGGCTACACCTTC	CASGTQGASGDGYTF
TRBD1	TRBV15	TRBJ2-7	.	TGTGCCACCAGCAGAGGAGCACAGGGGGCGTTCGAGCAGTACTTC	CATSRGAQGAFEQYF
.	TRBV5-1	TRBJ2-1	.	TGCGCCAGCAGCTTGGAGTCAGTAAAGTACAATGAGCAGTTCTTC	CASSLESVKYNEQFF
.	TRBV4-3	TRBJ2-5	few	TGCGCCAGCAGAAACAGGGGAGGAGAGACCCAGTACTTC	CASRNRGGETQYF
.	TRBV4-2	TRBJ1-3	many	TGTGCCAGCAGCCAAGATCCTGGGGGGGCAGAGGCTGGAAACACCATATATTTT	CASSQDPGGAEAGNTIYF
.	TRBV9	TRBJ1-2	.	TGTGCCAGCAGCCAGACTGGCGGTGGCTACACCTTC	CASSQTGGGYTF
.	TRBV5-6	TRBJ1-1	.	TGTGCCAGCAGCTTGGTTTTTGGGGTGGCTGAAGCTTTCTTT	CASSLVFGVAEAFF
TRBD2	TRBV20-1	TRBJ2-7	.	TGCAGTGCTAGAAGGCTAGCGGTTTACGAGCAGTACTTC	CSARRLAVYEQYF
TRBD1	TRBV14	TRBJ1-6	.	TGTGCCAGCAGCCCCCGGACAGGGTACAATTCACCCCTCCACTTT	CASSPRTGYNSPLHF
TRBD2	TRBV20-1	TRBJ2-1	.	TGCAGTGCTGCCCAACTAGCGGGAGTTAGAAATGAGCAGTTCTTC	CSAAQLAGVRNEQFF
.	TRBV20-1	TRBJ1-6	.	TGCAGTGCTAGTGGCCCTGATTCACCCCTCCACTTT	CSASGPDSPLHF
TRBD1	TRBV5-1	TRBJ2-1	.	TGCGCCAGCAGCTGGGGACAGGTTAAAACCCGGCAAGAGCAGTTCTTC	CASSWGQVKTRQEQFF
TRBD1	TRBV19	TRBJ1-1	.	TGTGCCAGTCGCCCTGGGACAGGGGAGGTGGAGGGGAACACTGAAGCTTTCTTT	CASRPGTGEVEGNTEAFF
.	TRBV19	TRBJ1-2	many	TGTGCCAGTAGTCTTTTTTCGGGACGGGGGGACTATGGCTACACCTTC	CASSLFSGRGDYGYTF
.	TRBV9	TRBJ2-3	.	TGTGCCAGCAGCGCGCGGACAGTTCGCACAGATACGCAGTATTTT	CASSARTVRTDTQYF
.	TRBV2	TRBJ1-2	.	TGTGCCAGCGGAAACAGACGGGACGTCGGCTACACCTTC	CASGNRRDVGYTF
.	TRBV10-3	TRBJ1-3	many	TGTGCCATCAACCGACGACCGGAGGACACCATATATTTT	CAINRRPEDTIYF
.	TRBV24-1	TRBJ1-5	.	TGTGCCACCAGGCAGAAGAATCAGCCCCAGCATTTT	CATRQKNQPQHF
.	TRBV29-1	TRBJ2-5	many	TGCAGCGTGAGGACGGTGGGCGAGACCCAGTACTTC	CSVRTVGETQYF
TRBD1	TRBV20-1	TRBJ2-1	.	TGCAGTGCTAGAGACCACGACAGGGGGCGAAACAATGAGCAGTTCTTC	CSARDHDRGRNNEQFF
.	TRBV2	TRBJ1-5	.	TGTGCCAGTAGTATGATTATACTTCAGCCCCAGCATTTT	CASSMIILQPQHF
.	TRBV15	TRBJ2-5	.	TGTGCCACCAGCAGGCGCAGGGCAGAGACCCAGTACTTC	CATSRRRAETQYF
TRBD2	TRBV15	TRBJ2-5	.	TGTGCCACCAGCGGTGGACTAGCGGGGGCCACCAGGTCGAAGACCCAGTACTTC	CATSGGLAGATRSKTQYF
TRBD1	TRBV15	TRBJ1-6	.	TGTGCCACCAGTCGGGACAGCTCCTATAATTCACCCCTCCACTTT	CATSRDSSYNSPLHF
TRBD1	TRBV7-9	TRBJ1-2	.	TGTGCCAGCAGCCCCGCGACAGGGTCTGTTCACTATGGCTACACCTTC	CASSPATGSVHYGYTF
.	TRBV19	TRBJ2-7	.	TGTGCCAGTAGTATCATTCGGGATGGCGAGCAGTACTTC	CASSIIRDGEQYF
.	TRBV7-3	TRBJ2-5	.	TGTGCCAGCAGCCGCGAGGGAGAGACCCAGTACTTC	CASSREGETQYF
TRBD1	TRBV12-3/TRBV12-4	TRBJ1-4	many	TGTGCCAGCAGCCCCCGGGACAGGGTGGGTGAAAAACTGTTTTTT	CASSPRDRVGEKLFF
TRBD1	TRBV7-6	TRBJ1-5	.	TGTGCCAGCAGCTTCGCAGGGGGGAGCAATCAGCCCCAGCATTTT	CASSFAGGSNQPQHF
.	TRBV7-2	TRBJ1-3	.	TGTGCCAGCAGCCGATTTCAGGGGGGAAACACCATATATTTT	CASSRFQGGNTIYF
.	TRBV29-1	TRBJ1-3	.	TGCAGCGCTACCCCGACAGAGTCCTCTGGAAACACCATATATTTT	CSATPTESSGNTIYF
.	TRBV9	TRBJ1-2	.	TGTGCCAGCAGCGTTCTGACAGCCGCTAACTATGGCTACACCTTC	CASSVLTAANYGYTF
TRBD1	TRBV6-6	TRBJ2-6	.	TGTGCCAGCAACCGCCAGGGGGCAGGGGCTGGGGCCAACGTCCTGACTTTC	CASNRQGAGAGANVLTF